A selection of T cell receptor beta chains follows, all from one sample in a study of T-cell reconstitution after alpha-beta-depleted transplantation in children. One entry per CDR3 protein results from TCRdb running MiXCR on the PCR reads. The table records 600,000 to 700,000 distinct CDR3 sequences, roughly 17% of them present only once. Sample: PBMCs from the stem cell graft donor, taken from the stem cell graft. These receptors came from a human donor who donated a stem cell graft to a child with acute myeloid leukemia. Each CDR3 is given with its conserved first and last residue. D genes are given only for firm matches. Clone sizes are given selectively: once, few, many, or a class where the clone is expanded.

cdr3_aa: CASTQRGGSPDTQYF; cdr3_nt: TGTGCCAGCACCCAACGGGGGGGGAGCCCAGATACGCAGTATTTT; v_call: TRBV12-3/TRBV12-4; j_call: TRBJ2-3; d_call: TRBD2; clone_size: few; cdr3_length: 15
cdr3_aa: CASSITGGSTEAFF; cdr3_nt: TGTGCCAGCAGTATCACAGGGGGAAGCACTGAAGCTTTCTTT; v_call: TRBV27; j_call: TRBJ1-1; d_call: TRBD1; clone_size: .; cdr3_length: 14
cdr3_aa: CSASGGETYNEQFF; cdr3_nt: TGCAGTGCCTCAGGGGGTGAGACCTACAATGAGCAGTTCTTC; v_call: TRBV20-1; j_call: TRBJ2-1; d_call: TRBD1; clone_size: many; cdr3_length: 14
cdr3_aa: CSARENWDRDNGYTF; cdr3_nt: TGCAGTGCTAGAGAAAATTGGGACAGGGATAATGGCTACACCTTC; v_call: TRBV20-1; j_call: TRBJ1-2; d_call: TRBD1; clone_size: .; cdr3_length: 15
cdr3_aa: CSARDQGSSYEQYF; cdr3_nt: TGCAGTGCTAGAGATCAAGGTTCCTCCTACGAGCAGTACTTC; v_call: TRBV20-1; j_call: TRBJ2-7; d_call: .; clone_size: .; cdr3_length: 14
cdr3_aa: CASSLAGRGYQPQHF; cdr3_nt: TGTGCCAGCAGTTTAGCGGGCAGGGGGTATCAGCCCCAGCATTTT; v_call: TRBV12-3/TRBV12-4; j_call: TRBJ1-5; d_call: TRBD1; clone_size: many; cdr3_length: 15
cdr3_aa: CASSFRSLAGTDTQYF; cdr3_nt: TGTGCCAGCAGCTTCAGGAGTCTAGCGGGCACAGATACGCAGTATTTT; v_call: TRBV7-2; j_call: TRBJ2-3; d_call: TRBD2; clone_size: .; cdr3_length: 16
cdr3_aa: CSATSGGAPNNEQFF; cdr3_nt: TGCAGTGCCACCTCGGGCGGGGCGCCAAACAATGAGCAGTTCTTC; v_call: TRBV20-1; j_call: TRBJ2-1; d_call: .; clone_size: many; cdr3_length: 15
cdr3_aa: CASSSTSTVTQYF; cdr3_nt: TGTGCCAGCAGTTCCACTAGCACGGTAACGCAGTATTTT; v_call: TRBV27; j_call: TRBJ2-3; d_call: .; clone_size: .; cdr3_length: 13
cdr3_aa: CSARRPTDTQYF; cdr3_nt: TGCAGTGCTAGGCGTCCCACAGATACGCAGTATTTT; v_call: TRBV20-1; j_call: TRBJ2-3; d_call: .; clone_size: .; cdr3_length: 12
cdr3_aa: CASRPQGKNTEAFF; cdr3_nt: TGCGCCAGCAGACCCCAGGGGAAAAACACTGAAGCTTTCTTT; v_call: TRBV4-3; j_call: TRBJ1-1; d_call: .; clone_size: .; cdr3_length: 14
cdr3_aa: CSARGGQGKVNGNTIYF; cdr3_nt: TGCAGTGCTAGGGGGGGACAGGGGAAAGTTAACGGAAACACCATATATTTT; v_call: TRBV20-1; j_call: TRBJ1-3; d_call: TRBD1; clone_size: many; cdr3_length: 17
cdr3_aa: CASSWGQGPSRGYTF; cdr3_nt: TGTGCCAGCAGCTGGGGACAGGGCCCCTCTCGTGGCTACACCTTC; v_call: TRBV7-2; j_call: TRBJ1-2; d_call: TRBD1; clone_size: many; cdr3_length: 15
cdr3_aa: CASSLAPTGGYGYTF; cdr3_nt: TGTGCCAGCAGCTTGGCACCGACAGGGGGCTATGGCTACACCTTC; v_call: TRBV5-6; j_call: TRBJ1-2; d_call: TRBD1; clone_size: few; cdr3_length: 15
cdr3_aa: CAWSVPLGRGELFF; cdr3_nt: TGTGCCTGGAGTGTCCCCCTTGGGAGGGGGGAGCTGTTTTTT; v_call: TRBV30; j_call: TRBJ2-2; d_call: .; clone_size: .; cdr3_length: 14
cdr3_aa: CASSSGAGQGYTDTQYF; cdr3_nt: TGTGCCAGCAGCTCCGGGGCGGGACAGGGGTACACAGATACGCAGTATTTT; v_call: TRBV11-2; j_call: TRBJ2-3; d_call: TRBD1; clone_size: once; cdr3_length: 17
cdr3_aa: CSAREAGHQPQHF; cdr3_nt: TGCAGTGCTAGAGAGGCCGGACATCAGCCCCAGCATTTT; v_call: TRBV20-1; j_call: TRBJ1-5; d_call: .; clone_size: many; cdr3_length: 13
cdr3_aa: CASSLGETGWIGNQPQHF; cdr3_nt: TGTGCCAGCAGCTTGGGGGAGACAGGGTGGATCGGCAATCAGCCCCAGCATTTT; v_call: TRBV5-5; j_call: TRBJ1-5; d_call: TRBD1; clone_size: many; cdr3_length: 18
cdr3_aa: CASSESGTTGTDTQYF; cdr3_nt: TGTGCCAGCAGTGAAAGTGGCACGACAGGCACAGATACGCAGTATTTT; v_call: TRBV2; j_call: TRBJ2-3; d_call: .; clone_size: many; cdr3_length: 16
cdr3_aa: CASSSSGLSNQPQHF; cdr3_nt: TGCGCCAGCAGCTCCTCAGGGTTAAGCAATCAGCCCCAGCATTTT; v_call: TRBV5-1; j_call: TRBJ1-5; d_call: .; clone_size: few; cdr3_length: 15
cdr3_aa: CASSQDRAGLETQYF; cdr3_nt: TGCGCCAGCAGCCAAGATCGAGCGGGGCTAGAGACCCAGTACTTC; v_call: TRBV4-3; j_call: TRBJ2-5; d_call: TRBD2; clone_size: .; cdr3_length: 15
cdr3_aa: CASSFPGTGSGETQYF; cdr3_nt: TGCGCCAGCAGCTTTCCCGGGACAGGGTCGGGAGAGACCCAGTACTTC; v_call: TRBV5-1; j_call: TRBJ2-5; d_call: TRBD1; clone_size: .; cdr3_length: 16
cdr3_aa: CASSLEGRHNQPQHF; cdr3_nt: TGTGCCAGCAGCTTAGAGGGCCGGCACAATCAGCCCCAGCATTTT; v_call: TRBV7-2; j_call: TRBJ1-5; d_call: .; clone_size: many; cdr3_length: 15
cdr3_aa: CSAPAGGSYNEQFF; cdr3_nt: TGCAGTGCTCCGGCGGGGGGCTCCTACAATGAGCAGTTCTTC; v_call: TRBV20-1; j_call: TRBJ2-1; d_call: TRBD2; clone_size: few; cdr3_length: 14
cdr3_aa: CASSQAGTPVNPQYF; cdr3_nt: TGCGCCAGCAGCCAGGCCGGGACTCCCGTAAATCCCCAGTACTTC; v_call: TRBV4-1; j_call: TRBJ2-5; d_call: .; clone_size: .; cdr3_length: 15
cdr3_aa: CASSSQGTFGGNQPQHF; cdr3_nt: TGTGCCAGCAGCTCACAGGGGACGTTCGGGGGCAATCAGCCCCAGCATTTT; v_call: TRBV7-2; j_call: TRBJ1-5; d_call: TRBD1; clone_size: few; cdr3_length: 17
cdr3_aa: CSSRRSMNTEAFF; cdr3_nt: TGCAGTTCCCGACGGTCAATGAACACTGAAGCTTTCTTT; v_call: TRBV20-1; j_call: TRBJ1-1; d_call: .; clone_size: many; cdr3_length: 13
cdr3_aa: CSARDRDRGFDYGYTF; cdr3_nt: TGCAGTGCTAGAGATAGGGACAGGGGATTTGACTATGGCTACACCTTC; v_call: TRBV20-1; j_call: TRBJ1-2; d_call: TRBD1; clone_size: many; cdr3_length: 16
cdr3_aa: CASSQSQGYQPQHF; cdr3_nt: TGTGCCAGCAGCCAATCGCAGGGCTATCAGCCCCAGCATTTT; v_call: TRBV3-1; j_call: TRBJ1-5; d_call: .; clone_size: .; cdr3_length: 14
cdr3_aa: CATSSSGTGVYNEQFF; cdr3_nt: TGTGCCACCAGCAGTTCCGGGACAGGGGTTTACAATGAGCAGTTCTTC; v_call: TRBV15; j_call: TRBJ2-1; d_call: TRBD1; clone_size: .; cdr3_length: 16
cdr3_aa: CACSSLPGQGGFSYNEQFF; cdr3_nt: TGTGCCTGCAGTTCACTCCCGGGACAGGGGGGTTTTTCCTACAATGAGCAGTTCTTC; v_call: TRBV6-4; j_call: TRBJ2-1; d_call: TRBD1; clone_size: .; cdr3_length: 19
cdr3_aa: CASSLGGRTNYGYTF; cdr3_nt: TGCGCCAGCAGCTTAGGGGGACGAACTAACTATGGCTACACCTTC; v_call: TRBV5-1; j_call: TRBJ1-2; d_call: .; clone_size: .; cdr3_length: 15
cdr3_aa: CSVEDLSGSYGYTF; cdr3_nt: TGCAGCGTTGAAGATTTATCAGGGTCTTATGGCTACACCTTC; v_call: TRBV29-1; j_call: TRBJ1-2; d_call: .; clone_size: .; cdr3_length: 14
cdr3_aa: CASSMPQGAKETQYF; cdr3_nt: TGTGCCAGTAGTATGCCACAGGGGGCGAAGGAGACCCAGTACTTC; v_call: TRBV19; j_call: TRBJ2-5; d_call: TRBD1; clone_size: .; cdr3_length: 15
cdr3_aa: CATSYPDVEVNTEAFF; cdr3_nt: TGTGCCACCAGCTACCCAGATGTCGAGGTGAACACTGAAGCTTTCTTT; v_call: TRBV15; j_call: TRBJ1-1; d_call: .; clone_size: few; cdr3_length: 16
cdr3_aa: CASSLPWQRDSTDTQYF; cdr3_nt: TGTGCCAGCAGCTTACCCTGGCAGCGGGACAGCACAGATACGCAGTATTTT; v_call: TRBV7-2; j_call: TRBJ2-3; d_call: TRBD2; clone_size: few; cdr3_length: 17
cdr3_aa: CSASRQISGELFF; cdr3_nt: TGCAGTGCTAGTCGCCAGATCAGCGGGGAGCTGTTTTTT; v_call: TRBV20-1; j_call: TRBJ2-2; d_call: .; clone_size: .; cdr3_length: 13
cdr3_aa: CASSAEVRDTQYF; cdr3_nt: TGTGCCAGCAGTGCCGAGGTCCGAGATACGCAGTATTTT; v_call: TRBV12-3/TRBV12-4; j_call: TRBJ2-3; d_call: .; clone_size: .; cdr3_length: 13
cdr3_aa: CAISGGVYEQYF; cdr3_nt: TGTGCCATCAGTGGAGGAGTTTACGAGCAGTACTTC; v_call: TRBV10-3; j_call: TRBJ2-7; d_call: .; clone_size: .; cdr3_length: 12
cdr3_aa: CASSSNSRDRAFNSPLHF; cdr3_nt: TGTGCCAGCAGCTCAAACTCCCGGGACAGGGCCTTTAATTCACCCCTCCACTTT; v_call: TRBV11-3; j_call: TRBJ1-6; d_call: TRBD1; clone_size: .; cdr3_length: 18
cdr3_aa: CASIPGTGGTGELFF; cdr3_nt: TGTGCCAGCATCCCTGGGACAGGGGGAACCGGGGAGCTGTTTTTT; v_call: TRBV12-3/TRBV12-4; j_call: TRBJ2-2; d_call: TRBD1; clone_size: few; cdr3_length: 15
cdr3_aa: CSATLYNSPLHF; cdr3_nt: TGCAGTGCTACTCTCTATAATTCACCCCTCCACTTT; v_call: TRBV20-1; j_call: TRBJ1-6; d_call: .; clone_size: many; cdr3_length: 12
cdr3_aa: CAWSVWGSNGYTF; cdr3_nt: TGTGCCTGGAGTGTGTGGGGTTCCAATGGCTACACCTTC; v_call: TRBV30; j_call: TRBJ1-2; d_call: .; clone_size: .; cdr3_length: 13
cdr3_aa: CASSLDTGDLNTEAFF; cdr3_nt: TGTGCCAGCAGCTTGGACACCGGGGACTTGAACACTGAAGCTTTCTTT; v_call: TRBV5-5; j_call: TRBJ1-1; d_call: .; clone_size: few; cdr3_length: 16
cdr3_aa: CAISGGAGSSYEQYF; cdr3_nt: TGTGCCATCAGTGGGGGGGCGGGGAGCTCCTACGAGCAGTACTTC; v_call: TRBV10-3; j_call: TRBJ2-7; d_call: .; clone_size: .; cdr3_length: 15
cdr3_aa: CASSWDRYTEAFF; cdr3_nt: TGTGCCAGCAGCTGGGACAGATACACTGAAGCTTTCTTT; v_call: TRBV12-3/TRBV12-4; j_call: TRBJ1-1; d_call: TRBD1; clone_size: many; cdr3_length: 13
cdr3_aa: CASSFNGPNTEAFF; cdr3_nt: TGTGCCAGCAGTTTCAACGGCCCGAACACTGAAGCTTTCTTT; v_call: TRBV12-3/TRBV12-4; j_call: TRBJ1-1; d_call: .; clone_size: few; cdr3_length: 14
cdr3_aa: CSADRQGNTIYF; cdr3_nt: TGCAGTGCGGATCGACAGGGAAACACCATATATTTT; v_call: TRBV20-1; j_call: TRBJ1-3; d_call: .; clone_size: many; cdr3_length: 12
cdr3_aa: CSAVREETQYF; cdr3_nt: TGCAGTGCCGTACGGGAGGAGACCCAGTACTTC; v_call: TRBV20-1; j_call: TRBJ2-5; d_call: .; clone_size: many; cdr3_length: 11
cdr3_aa: CASSLKGQAEKLFF; cdr3_nt: TGTGCCAGCAGCTTAAAGGGACAGGCCGAAAAACTGTTTTTT; v_call: TRBV7-9; j_call: TRBJ1-4; d_call: TRBD1; clone_size: .; cdr3_length: 14
cdr3_aa: CASLDGTSSTIYF; cdr3_nt: TGTGCCAGCCTTGATGGGACATCGAGCACCATATATTTT; v_call: TRBV12-3/TRBV12-4; j_call: TRBJ1-3; d_call: .; clone_size: few; cdr3_length: 13